This T cell receptor (beta chain) was recovered during a study of T cells in localized non-small cell lung cancer. The CDR3 is made up of 15 amino acids. Germline CDR1 is KGHSH and CDR2 is LQKENI. V lost 2 bases and J lost 4, with 12 bases in between. This clone was detected a few times. Its antigen remains unknown. Whole-study results and caveats: Uninvolved adjacent lung had more T cell clonality than any other tissue, topping tumor. Turning up in adjacent lung were a median around 58 of the top 100 tumor clones. An association was observed between higher blood T cell density and longer overall survival. Without multi-region sequencing, intratumor heterogeneity could not be excluded.

Clones were read by immunoSEQ multiplex PCR, and TCRdb kept only the in-frame ones, dropping some. The sample has about 3,500 clones; approximately 18% are singletons. The J gene is TRBJ2-1, the V gene TRBV18, with D unresolved. The receptor comes from a female donor older than 55 with stage II lung adenocarcinoma. The specimen was lung tumor tissue, collected before any cancer treatment. CDR3 sequence reads: CASSPNDTPYNEQFF. The CDR3 DNA reads as TGTGCCAGCTCACCAAACGACACTCCTTACAATGAGCAGTTCTTC.